The 17 T cell receptor beta chains presented below share a single source sample, sequenced in a study of CD8 T cells in Susac syndrome. Random-hexamer reverse transcription was applied to roughly 0.5 to 1 ug RNA. TCRdb analysed the immunoSEQ multiplex PCR reads with MiXCR anew, one entry per CDR3 protein. The sample has some 200,000 distinct CDR3 sequences; approximately 95% are singletons. The sample consisted of CD8+ T cells from PBMCs. These receptors were obtained from a human donor with Susac syndrome.

The chain combines TRBV3-1 with TRBJ2-5, with D maybe TRBD2 (5 bases). V was trimmed by 0 bases and J by 4 bases, leaving 21 bases between them. Germline values: CDR1 LGHDT, CDR2 YNNKEL (reference sequence). This CDR3 comprises 18 residues. The CDR3 sequence is CASSQEEAWRGIGETQYF. DNA of the CDR3: TGTGCCAGCAGCCAAGAAGAGGCGTGGAGAGGGATTGGAGAGACCCAGTACTTC.

The rearrangement joins TRBV5-1 to TRBJ2-7, with 11 nucleotides matching TRBD1. J gave up 3 bases and V 5 bases, and 7 bases lay outside the gene matches. The germline V gene encodes CDR1 SGHRS and CDR2 YFSETQ. This CDR3 region has 15 residues. The CDR3 loop reads CASSYGQGALYEQYF. The CDR3 bases are TGCGCCAGCAGTTACGGACAGGGGGCTCTCTACGAGCAGTACTTC. The complete variable domain, with remaining parts taken from reference TRBV5-1 and TRBJ2-7, reads KAGVTQTPRYLIKTRGQQVTLSCSPISGHRSVSWYQQTPGQGLQFLFEYFSETQRNKGNFPGRFSGRQFSNSRSEMNVSTLELGDSALYLCASSYGQGALYEQYFGPGTRLTVT.

Here the CDR3 reads CASSLWHSGTFVEQYF. CDR3 nucleotide sequence: TGTGCCAGCAGCTTGTGGCATTCTGGTACTTTTGTCGAGCAGTACTTC. This chain joins TRBV5-6 and TRBJ2-7; D call uncertain. Deletions cut 1 base from V and 6 bases from J, with 20 bases between. Germline V gene lookup returns CDR1 SGHDT and CDR2 YYEEEE. CDR3 size: 16 residues.

The chain joins TRBV7-9 to TRBJ2-1, with unresolved D. Germline V CDR1 and CDR2: SEHNR, FQNEAQ (reference sequence). This CDR3 has 12 amino acids. V lost 1 base and J 10 bases, leaving 8 bases between the germline ends. The CDR3 loop is CASSLVVGEQFF. Written as DNA, the CDR3 is TGTGCCAGCAGCTTAGTGGTTGGCGAGCAGTTCTTC.

The chain has TRBV9 and TRBJ2-3; no clear D gene. CDR1 and CDR2 (germline): SGDLS, YYNGEE. V shed 4 bases and J shed 0 bases, with 12 bases lying between them. The CDR3 has 15 amino acids. The CDR3, as DNA: TGTGCCAGCAGCCGTATCATTTCTAGCACAGATACGCAGTATTTT. Amino acids: CASSRIISSTDTQYF. Full variable domain (missing parts from reference TRBV9 and TRBJ2-3): DSGVTQTPKHLITATGQRVTLRCSPRSGDLSVYWYQQSLDQGLQFLIQYYNGEERAKGNILERFSAQQFPDLHSELNLSSLELGDSALYFCASSRIISSTDTQYFGPGTRLTVL.

J is TRBJ2-1 and V is TRBV20-1; D may be TRBD2 (5 bases). Per germline, CDR1 DFQATT and CDR2 SNEGSKA (reference sequence). Deletions cut 6 bases from V and 4 bases from J, with 13 bases between. The CDR3 consists of 13 residues. The CDR3 region is CSATSTKYNEQFF. The CDR3 region has the DNA TGCAGTGCCACCTCGACTAAATACAATGAGCAGTTCTTC.

The chain joins TRBV9 to TRBJ2-1, with 8 bases fitting TRBD1. Germline trimming cut 3 bases from V and 6 bases from J; bases unmatched to any gene: 8. The CDR3 spans 15 residues. Germline CDR1 SGDLS, CDR2 YYNGEE. The CDR3 here is CASSAADRGGNEQFF. The CDR3 coding sequence is TGTGCCAGCAGCGCTGCCGACAGGGGAGGCAATGAGCAGTTCTTC.

The chain is built from TRBV29-1 and TRBJ2-1, with D perhaps TRBD1 or TRBD2 (5 bases each). This CDR3 has 13 residues. Germline loops: CDR1 SQVTM, CDR2 ANQGSEA. V lost 4 bases, J lost 4 bases, and 11 bases lay in between. The DNA for the CDR3 is TGCAGCGTTGGGGGGACCCTATACAATGAGCAGTTCTTC. Protein product: CSVGGTLYNEQFF.

V usage is TRBV9 and J usage is TRBJ1-4, with D tentatively TRBD1 (5 bases). The germline V and J ends were trimmed by 0 bases and 7 bases, with 13 bases remaining between them. In germline, CDR1 is SGDLS, CDR2 YYNGEE. This CDR3 comprises 15 residues. The CDR3, as DNA: TGTGCCAGCAGCGTAGACCAGGGTCGGAGTGAAAAACTGTTTTTT. Protein sequence: CASSVDQGRSEKLFF.

CDR3 sequence reads: CASSQAGANVLTF. The DNA of the CDR3 is TGTGCCAGCAGCCAGGCCGGGGCCAACGTCCTGACTTTC. V usage is TRBV7-9 and J usage is TRBJ2-6; D is unresolved. From germline, CDR1 is SEHNR and CDR2 FQNEAQ (reference sequence). The CDR3 is made up of 13 amino acids. Trimming left V 5 bases short and J 4 bases short, with 6 bases between.

V usage is TRBV19 and J usage is TRBJ2-2, with 8 bases fitting TRBD2. The CDR3 runs to 15 residues. Looked up from germline, CDR1 is LNHDA and CDR2 is SQIVND (reference sequence). The ends lost 5 bases at V and 6 bases at J; junction bases unmatched: 8. CDR3 sequence reads: CASSPGLVIAGELFF. The CDR3 DNA reads TGTGCCAGTAGTCCGGGACTAGTTATTGCCGGGGAGCTGTTTTTT.

The gene calls are TRBV27 and TRBJ2-5, with unresolved D. Germline assignment: CDR1 MNHEY and CDR2 SMNVEV (reference sequence). The V and J ends lost 5 bases and 0 bases respectively, with 7 bases between them. The CDR3 is 13 amino acids. The CDR3 region is CASSTEYQETQYF. DNA for the CDR3: TGTGCCAGCAGTACAGAGTACCAAGAGACCCAGTACTTC.

The genes are TRBV7-9 and TRBJ2-7, with D possibly being TRBD2 (6 bases). Trimming shortened V by 3 bases and J by 0 bases, and 9 bases separated the two germline ends. The CDR3 is 14 amino acids. Looked up from germline, CDR1 is SEHNR and CDR2 is FQNEAQ (reference sequence). For the CDR3, the DNA is TGTGCCAGCAGCTTTGGCGGGGCCTCCTACGAGCAGTACTTC. Encoded protein: CASSFGGASYEQYF.

V usage is TRBV30 and J usage is TRBJ2-7; a weak D match, TRBD2 (5 bases). The CDR3 totals 12 residues. The germline CDR1 and CDR2 sequences are GTSNPN and SVGIG (reference sequence). The V end lost 4 bases, the J end lost 4 bases, and 11 bases lay between the germline ends. The CDR3 loop is CAWKARGYEQYF. The DNA for the CDR3 is TGTGCCTGGAAGGCACGGGGATACGAGCAGTACTTC.

This clonotype has a single count. The genes are TRBV3-1 and TRBJ1-2, with a possible D match to TRBD1 (5 bases). With 5 bases removed from V and 6 bases from J, the gap between germline ends came to 16 bases. The CDR3 is made up of 14 amino acids. The germline V gene has CDR1 LGHDT and CDR2 YNNKEL (reference sequence). The CDR3 sequence is CASSGTSKGNGYTF. The CDR3 nucleotides read TGTGCCAGCAGCGGGACGTCAAAAGGAAATGGCTACACCTTC.

The chain carries TRBV12-3 or TRBV12-4 and TRBJ2-7; D assignment may be TRBD1 or TRBD2 (6 bases each). Trimming pared 5 bases from V and 4 bases from J, leaving 12 bases between. The CDR3 runs 13 residues. DNA of the CDR3: TGTGCCAGCAGTAGTGGGGGGCTATACGAGCAGTACTTC. Its translation is CASSSGGLYEQYF.

This sequence joins TRBV3-1 and TRBJ1-5, with D maybe TRBD1 (5 bases). V lost 0 bases to trimming and J lost 3 bases, with 9 bases between them. There are 15 residues in the CDR3. Germline CDR1 reads LGHDT; CDR2 reads YNNKEL (reference sequence). The CDR3 protein is CASSQDQDINQPQHF. The CDR3 region has the DNA TGTGCCAGCAGCCAAGATCAGGACATCAATCAGCCCCAGCATTTT. Complete variable domain (other parts from reference TRBV3-1 and TRBJ1-5): DTAVSQTPKYLVTQMGNDKSIKCEQNLGHDTMYWYKQDSKKFLKIMFSYNNKELIINETVPNRFSPKSPDKAHLNLHINSLELGDSAVYFCASSQDQDINQPQHFGDGTRLSIL.